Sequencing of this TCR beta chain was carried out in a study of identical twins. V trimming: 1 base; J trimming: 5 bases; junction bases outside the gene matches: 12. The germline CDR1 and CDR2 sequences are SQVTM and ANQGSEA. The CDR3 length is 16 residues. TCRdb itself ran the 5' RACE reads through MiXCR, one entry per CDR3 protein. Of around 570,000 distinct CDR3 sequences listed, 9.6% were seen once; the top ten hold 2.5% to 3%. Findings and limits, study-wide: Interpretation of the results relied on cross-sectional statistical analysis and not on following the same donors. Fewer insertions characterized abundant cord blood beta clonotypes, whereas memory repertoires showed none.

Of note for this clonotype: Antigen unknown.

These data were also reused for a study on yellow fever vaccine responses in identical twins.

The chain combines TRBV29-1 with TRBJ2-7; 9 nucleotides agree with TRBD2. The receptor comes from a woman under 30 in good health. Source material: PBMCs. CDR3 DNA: TGCAGCGTTGAAGTCGGACTAGCGAGCGACGGGGACGAGCAGTACTTC. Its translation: CSVEVGLASDGDEQYF.